These 21 T cell receptor beta chains came from one sample sequenced in a study of identical twins (TCRdb year 2016). To prepare the library, 5' RACE was applied. The sample was run on an Illumina HiSeq 2000. TCRdb passed the public sequencing reads through fastp at Q25 and MiXCR, retaining productive beta sequences. Each record represents a unique CDR3 protein, reported with the most common genes and DNA among its rows. The sample profile shows fewer than 250,000 distinct CDR3 sequences; approximately 7.8% of them were found once. The biggest ten clones account for roughly 5.4% of the sample. These same data were also listed under a study on yellow fever vaccine responses in identical twins.

What was sequenced was CD8+ T cells sorted from blood. These receptors came from a woman aged 18 to 35 in good health.

This clonotype was picked up many times. This sequence joins TRBV6-5 and TRBJ1-1, with 7 bases identical to TRBD1. The V gene's germline CDR1 is MNHEY and CDR2 SVGAGI. The CDR3 totals 16 residues. V lost 0 bases to trimming and J lost 5 bases; unmatched junction nucleotides: 9. The CDR3 sequence is CASSYSGTVPGTEAFF. The CDR3 region has the DNA TGTGCCAGCAGTTACTCGGGGACAGTCCCTGGTACTGAAGCTTTCTTT.

This clonotype was detected many times. The V gene is TRBV12-3 or TRBV12-4, the J gene TRBJ2-1; 7 bases map to TRBD1. With V trimmed by 5 bases and J by 0 bases, 7 bases remained unmatched. This CDR3 region has 16 residues. CDR3 sequence: CASSPTGQSSYNEQFF. The CDR3 DNA sequence: TGTGCCAGCAGTCCAACGGGACAGAGCTCCTACAATGAGCAGTTCTTC.

The rearrangement uses TRBV6-5 and TRBJ1-1; TRBD1 is a possible D gene (5 bases). Germline V gene lookup returns CDR1 MNHEY and CDR2 SVGAGI. V was pared by 2 bases and J by 0 bases, with 16 bases between. This CDR3 region has 17 residues. CDR3 loop: CASSYPDRPSVNTEAFF. CDR3 nucleotides: TGTGCCAGCAGTTACCCAGACAGACCCAGCGTGAACACTGAAGCTTTCTTT.

Only a few counts were recorded for this clonotype. J is TRBJ2-5 and V is TRBV27, with 12 bases lining up with TRBD2. CDR1 MNHEY and CDR2 SMNVEV come from the germline V gene (reference sequence). The V and J ends lost 4 bases and 5 bases, in that order; junction bases with no gene match: 8. The CDR3 totals 16 residues. This chain's CDR3 is CASSSTSGSFWETQYF. In DNA form, the CDR3 reads TGTGCCAGCAGTTCGACTAGCGGGAGTTTTTGGGAGACCCAGTACTTC.

The rearrangement uses TRBV10-3 and TRBJ2-3, with 9 bases that match TRBD2. J was trimmed by 4 bases and V by 0 bases; bases with no gene match: 2. Germline V gives CDR1 ENHRY, CDR2 SYGVKD. The CDR3 is 15 residues long. The DNA for the CDR3 is TGTGCCATCAGTGAGTCTAGCGGGAGTTCAGATACGCAGTATTTT. Its protein product is CAISESSGSSDTQYF.

The chain couples TRBV7-9 to TRBJ1-1; 7 positions match TRBD1. This CDR3 has 14 residues. V lost 5 bases and J lost 5; bases outside the gene matches: 8. From germline, CDR1 is SEHNR and CDR2 FQNEAQ (reference sequence). CDR3 amino acids: CASSSGPRGTEAFF. CDR3 sequence (DNA): TGTGCCAGCAGCAGCGGTCCCAGGGGGACTGAAGCTTTCTTT.

This clonotype showed up many times. The chain uses TRBV7-8 and TRBJ2-1; tentatively, D is TRBD2 (7 bases). The germline V gene has CDR1 SGHVS and CDR2 FQNEAQ. Trimming cost V 5 bases and J 1 base, with 18 bases left between them. The CDR3 has 17 amino acids. CDR3 protein: CASSPSGGRGSYNEQFF. DNA for the CDR3: TGTGCCAGCAGCCCCTCTGGAGGGAGGGGGTCCTACAATGAGCAGTTCTTC. The full variable domain, completed using reference TRBV7-8 and TRBJ2-1, is GAGVSQSPRYKVAKRGQDVALRCDPISGHVSLFWYQQALGQGPEFLTYFQNEAQLDKSGLPSDRFFAERPEGSVSTLKIQRTQQEDSAVYLCASSPSGGRGSYNEQFFGPGTRLTVL.

The chain joins TRBV6-5 to TRBJ1-1; possible D gene TRBD1, 5 bases. V dropped 0 bases and J dropped 7 bases, with 6 bases sitting between them. Germline CDR1 and CDR2: MNHEY and SVGAGI. This CDR3 is built from 12 residues. The DNA of the CDR3 is TGTGCCAGCAGTTACTCGGGGGGTGAAGCTTTCTTT. This sequence encodes CASSYSGGEAFF.

This chain joins TRBV20-1 and TRBJ2-1; 9 nucleotides agree with TRBD1. CDR3 length: 13 residues. V dropped 6 bases and J dropped 1; count of bases not matched to a gene: 1. Looked up from germline, CDR1 is DFQATT and CDR2 is SNEGSKA (reference sequence). This CDR3 reads CSAGQGSYNEQFF. The CDR3 bases are TGCAGTGCAGGACAGGGGTCCTACAATGAGCAGTTCTTC.

This rearrangement joins TRBV7-6 to TRBJ2-2, with TRBD1 matching 9 bases. CDR1 and CDR2 (germline): SGHVS, FNYEAQ. The CDR3 extends over 18 amino acids. Unmatched junction bases numbered 14, after V lost 4 bases and J lost 5 bases. CDR3 protein: CASSYTGQGPGRTGELFF. The DNA of the CDR3 is TGTGCCAGCAGCTACACCGGACAGGGGCCGGGGAGAACCGGGGAGCTGTTTTTT.

This clonotype was seen a few times. The V call is TRBV14, the J call TRBJ1-1, with D maybe TRBD1 (6 bases). The CDR3 runs 15 residues. V was clipped by 4 bases and J by 0 bases, with 12 bases between them. Germline CDR1 is SGHDN and CDR2 is FVKESK. CDR3 nucleotide sequence: TGTGCCAGCAGCCCGGGGGCTGGAATGAACACTGAAGCTTTCTTT. The encoded protein is CASSPGAGMNTEAFF.

This clonotype came up many times. The chain employs TRBV6-5 and TRBJ1-2; TRBD1 matches at 7 bases. The CDR3 spans 16 residues. The junction had 10 bases not matched to a gene; V was cut back by 1 base and J by 5 bases. Germline-derived CDR1 and CDR2 are MNHEY and SVGAGI. The CDR3 protein is CASSYFGTADFYGYTF. Written as DNA, the CDR3 is TGTGCCAGCAGTTACTTCGGGACAGCCGATTTTTATGGCTACACCTTC.

This clonotype was counted ten times or more. The rearrangement uses TRBV29-1 and TRBJ2-7; possibly TRBD2 for D (6 bases). The CDR3 contains 16 residues. Germline V gene lookup returns CDR1 SQVTM and CDR2 ANQGSEA. Trimming left V 0 bases short and J 3 bases short, with 18 bases between. CDR3 coding DNA: TGCAGCGTTGAAGACGTAGGGTTAGGGAGGAACTACGAGCAGTACTTC. Translation gives CSVEDVGLGRNYEQYF.

The sample holds many counts of this clonotype. This chain links TRBV28 with TRBJ2-7, with 11 bases matching TRBD1. V gave up 2 bases and J gave up 1 base; unmatched junction bases: 1. This CDR3 region has 15 residues. Germline V gene data show CDR1 as MDHEN and CDR2 as SYDVKM. The CDR3 protein is CASSLGDRGSYEQYF. As DNA, the CDR3 is TGTGCCAGCAGTTTAGGGGACAGGGGGTCCTACGAGCAGTACTTC.

The table lists this clonotype with a few counts. This chain connects TRBV14 to TRBJ2-4, with 7 bases lining up with TRBD1. Germline V lookup: CDR1 SGHDN, CDR2 FVKESK. The CDR3 runs 17 residues. V lost 1 base to trimming and J lost 0 bases; unmatched junction nucleotides: 6. CDR3 protein: CASSQGWTGLAKNIQYF. CDR3 nucleotides: TGTGCCAGCAGCCAAGGTTGGACAGGACTAGCCAAAAACATTCAGTACTTC.

This clonotype occurred a few times. The chain joins TRBV15 to TRBJ1-1; 7 positions match TRBD1. Germline V lookup: CDR1 LNHNV, CDR2 YYDKDF (reference sequence). The V segment lost 4 bases and the J segment 5 bases; nucleotides outside the gene matches: 7. The length of the CDR3 is 14 residues. The CDR3 sequence: CATSTRTGRTEAFF. CDR3 DNA sequence: TGTGCCACCAGCACGAGGACAGGAAGGACTGAAGCTTTCTTT.

The V gene is TRBV6-5, the J gene TRBJ2-2; 12 nucleotides match TRBD1. This CDR3 spans 18 amino acids. Germline CDR1 and CDR2: MNHEY and SVGAGI. Germline trimming cut 3 bases from V and 7 bases from J; bases unmatched to any gene: 12. The DNA for the CDR3 is TGTGCCAGCAGTTATCAAGGGGGGACAGGGGGCGAGAACGGGGAGCTGTTTTTT. Translated: CASSYQGGTGGENGELFF.

This clonotype was observed many times. This chain joins TRBV5-1 and TRBJ1-2; 8 bases are shared with TRBD1. Trimming cost V 6 bases and J 8 bases; bases outside gene matches: 6. CDR3 length: 12 residues. The germline gives CDR1 SGHRS, CDR2 YFSETQ. In DNA, the CDR3 is TGCGCCAGCACCCCCGGACAGGGCGGCTACACCTTC. This sequence encodes CASTPGQGGYTF.

The rearrangement joins TRBV3-1 to TRBJ2-7; tentatively, D is TRBD1 or TRBD2 (5 bases each). Deletions cut 11 bases from V and 4 bases from J, with 33 bases between. The CDR3 is 18 amino acids. Germline CDR1 LGHDT, CDR2 YNNKEL (reference sequence). The DNA of the CDR3 is TGTGCCTGCTCCCCGCTCTTGGTCGGGACCCCTGCCCCTTACGAGCAGTACTTC. This encodes CACSPLLVGTPAPYEQYF.

The table lists this clonotype with many counts. V gene TRBV7-9 combines with J gene TRBJ1-1, with 8 bases matching TRBD1. V was pared by 1 base and J by 4 bases, with 8 bases of the junction left unmatched. This CDR3 comprises 16 residues. CDR1 and CDR2 from the germline V gene are SEHNR and FQNEAQ (reference sequence). The CDR3: CASSLVPEDRVTEAFF. CDR3 coding DNA: TGTGCCAGCAGCTTAGTACCTGAGGACAGGGTCACTGAAGCTTTCTTT. Full variable domain (outside the CDR3, taken from reference TRBV7-9 and TRBJ1-1): DTGVSQNPRHKITKRGQNVTFRCDPISEHNRLYWYRQTLGQGPEFLTYFQNEAQLEKSRLLSDRFSAERPKGSFSTLEIQRTEQGDSAMYLCASSLVPEDRVTEAFFGQGTRLTVV.

This clonotype was seen just once. V gene TRBV5-1 combines with J gene TRBJ2-6, with a tentative D call TRBD2 (6 bases). Germline CDR1 SGHRS, CDR2 YFSETQ. V lost 10 bases and J lost 1, with 12 bases in between. The CDR3 is 14 amino acids. For the CDR3, the DNA is TGCGCCTCCCAGGCGGGGTCTGGGGCCAACGTCCTGACTTTC. Its protein is CASQAGSGANVLTF.